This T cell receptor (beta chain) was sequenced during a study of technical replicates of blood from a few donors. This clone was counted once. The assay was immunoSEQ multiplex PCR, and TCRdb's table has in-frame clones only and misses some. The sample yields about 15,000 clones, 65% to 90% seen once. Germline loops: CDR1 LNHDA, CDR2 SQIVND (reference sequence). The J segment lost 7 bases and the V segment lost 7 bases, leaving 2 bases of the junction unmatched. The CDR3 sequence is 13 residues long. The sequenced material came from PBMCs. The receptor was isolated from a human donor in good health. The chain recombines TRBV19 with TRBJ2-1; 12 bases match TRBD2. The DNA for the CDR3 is TGTGCCAGTACCACTAGCGGGAGGAATGAGCAGTTCTTC. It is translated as CASTTSGRNEQFF.